The 30 T cell receptor beta chains below all came from one sample that was sequenced in a study of blood T cells in healthy people across ages. A second about 6 to 12 cycle PCR used barcoded and J-beta primers. One entry per CDR3 protein results from TCRdb running MiXCR on the 5' RACE reads. The table shows approximately 700,000 distinct CDR3 sequences, with roughly 30% occurring only once. The specimen was blood. The receptor set was obtained from a woman at least 80 years old in good health.

The sample holds many counts of this clonotype. This chain joins TRBV7-9 and TRBJ2-6; D is possibly TRBD1 or TRBD2 (5 bases each). The length of the CDR3 is 15 residues. Germline V gene sequence: CDR1 SEHNR, CDR2 FQNEAQ (reference sequence). The V and J ends lost 2 bases and 2 bases respectively, with 7 bases between them. CDR3 region: CASSLLGPGANVLTF. The CDR3 nucleotides are TGTGCCAGCAGCTTACTGGGACCTGGGGCCAACGTCCTGACTTTC.

This clonotype was recorded many times. J is TRBJ2-7 and V is TRBV2; the D gene is possibly TRBD2 (6 bases). Trimming cost V 8 bases and J 6 bases, with 17 bases left between them. This CDR3 is 13 amino acids long. Germline V gene lookup returns CDR1 SNHLY and CDR2 FYNNEI. The CDR3 region has the DNA TGTGCCAGCTCGTGGAGGGGTTTGAGCGAGCAGTACTTC. This sequence encodes CASSWRGLSEQYF.

V and J are TRBV7-8 and TRBJ2-2; D ambiguous. CDR1 is SGHVS and CDR2 is FQNEAQ in the germline V gene. The CDR3 has 13 amino acids. Trimming took off 7 bases at V and 8 bases at J, with 14 bases between the two ends. The CDR3 DNA follows: TGTGCCAGCAACCGTTTAGGCAGAGGGGAGCTGTTTTTT. This encodes CASNRLGRGELFF.

This clonotype was counted ten times or more. V is TRBV12-3 or TRBV12-4 and J is TRBJ2-4; TRBD2 aligns across 11 bases. This CDR3 has 18 residues. V dropped 6 bases and J dropped 0; count of bases not matched to a gene: 10. The CDR3 loop is CASSPTSGGALAKNIQYF. CDR3 nucleotide sequence: TGTGCCAGCAGCCCCACTAGCGGGGGTGCCCTAGCCAAAAACATTCAGTACTTC.

This clonotype was seen only a few times. The chain carries TRBV7-6 and TRBJ1-4; D remains ambiguous. This CDR3 is 15 amino acids long. Between the trimmed V and J ends, which lost 5 bases and 10 bases, there was a span of 20 bases. CDR1 is SGHVS and CDR2 is FNYEAQ in the germline V gene. Written as DNA, the CDR3 is TGTGCCAGCAGCGCGGTAGGACGGGATCTCGGAAAACTGTTTTTT. Amino acids: CASSAVGRDLGKLFF. Using reference TRBV7-6 and TRBJ1-4 for the parts outside the CDR3, the full variable domain is GAGVSQSPRYKVTKRGQDVALRCDPISGHVSLYWYRQALGQGPEFLTYFNYEAQQDKSGLPNDRFSAERPEGSISTLTIQRTEQRDSAMYRCASSAVGRDLGKLFFGSGTQLSVL.

The table lists this clonotype with a few counts. A clone one base away is much larger, so this may be a read error. This chain links TRBV27 with TRBJ2-1; D uncertain. The J call is uncertain, as TRBJ2-7 better fits the DNA end. This CDR3 contains 13 residues. Germline V gene sequence: CDR1 MNHEY, CDR2 SMNVEV (reference sequence). The CDR3 here is CASSLSYVNEQYF. In DNA, the CDR3 is TGTGCCAGCAGTTTATCGTACGTCAATGAGCAGTACTTC.

This clonotype was found a few times. V and J are TRBV3-1 and TRBJ2-3; 9 bases align to TRBD2. The CDR3 has 16 amino acids. Germline V gene sequence: CDR1 LGHDT, CDR2 YNNKEL (reference sequence). V was pared by 0 bases and J by 8 bases, with 9 bases of the junction left unmatched. CDR3 amino acids: CASSQERAGGPLTQYF. CDR3 sequence (DNA): TGTGCCAGCAGCCAAGAGCGAGCGGGGGGCCCCCTTACGCAGTATTTT.

This chain links TRBV20-1 with TRBJ2-7, with TRBD1 matching over 10 bases. The CDR3 runs to 13 residues. Germline CDR1 is DFQATT and CDR2 is SNEGSKA (reference sequence). Trimming at V came to 6 bases and at J to 4 bases, leaving 6 bases not matched to a gene. CDR3 sequence: CSADRDRGYEQYF. The CDR3 DNA reads as TGCAGTGCGGACCGGGACAGGGGTTACGAGCAGTACTTC.

This clonotype has ten or more counts. This chain connects TRBV6-6 to TRBJ2-5, with TRBD2 matching 8 bases. The CDR3 loop spans 14 amino acids. Germline trimming cut 6 bases from V and 3 bases from J; bases unmatched to any gene: 6. CDR1 and CDR2 (germline): MNHNY, SVGAGI (reference sequence). CDR3 in DNA: TGTGCCAGCAGACCGGGGCGGGGGGAAGAGACCCAGTACTTC. Its protein product is CASRPGRGEETQYF.

This clonotype was seen ten or more times. This CDR3 reads CASSEKQSGANVLTF. CDR3 DNA: TGTGCCAGCAGTGAAAAACAGTCTGGGGCCAACGTCCTGACTTTC. V gene TRBV2 combines with J gene TRBJ2-6; D unclear. Germline CDR1 reads SNHLY; CDR2 reads FYNNEI. The CDR3 contains 15 residues. Between the trimmed V and J ends, which lost 2 bases and 1 base, there was a span of 6 bases. Supplemented by reference TRBV2 and TRBJ2-6, the full variable domain reads EPEVTQTPSHQVTQMGQEVILRCVPISNHLYFYWYRQILGQKVEFLVSFYNNEISEKSEIFDDQFSVERPDGSNFTLKIRSTKLEDSAMYFCASSEKQSGANVLTFGAGSRLTVL.

Only a few counts were recorded for this clonotype. The chain uses TRBV4-2 and TRBJ2-1; D ambiguous. The V end was cut by 1 base, the J end by 0 bases, with 7 bases between. CDR1 and CDR2 (germline): LGHNA, YNFKEQ. This CDR3 comprises 15 residues. CDR3 in amino acids: CASSQVDSSYNEQFF. CDR3 sequence (DNA): TGTGCCAGCAGCCAAGTGGATAGCTCCTACAATGAGCAGTTCTTC.

The table lists this clonotype with a few counts. Since a much larger clone is just one base distant, this may be a read error. The chain recombines TRBV28 with TRBJ1-1; D unresolved. Trimming took 0 bases from V and 0 from J, leaving 5 bases between them. This CDR3 is built from 14 residues. Germline V gives CDR1 MDHEN, CDR2 SYDVKM. The CDR3 reads CASSLWDLNTEAFF. In nucleotides, the CDR3 is TGTGCCAGCAGTTTATGGGACCTGAACACTGAAGCTTTCTTT.

This clonotype came up many times. The chain carries TRBV5-1 and TRBJ2-7; the match to TRBD1 covers 8 bases. In germline, CDR1 is SGHRS, CDR2 YFSETQ. Unmatched junction bases numbered 5, after V lost 1 base and J lost 5 bases. This CDR3 region has 14 residues. The CDR3, as DNA: TGCGCCAGCAGCTTGACAGGGGGTACGAACGAGCAGTACTTC. As protein: CASSLTGGTNEQYF.

The rearrangement uses TRBV5-1 and TRBJ2-3; no clear D. Trimming took 6 bases from V and 2 from J, leaving 13 bases between them. The CDR3 sequence is 14 residues long. Germline CDR1 and CDR2: SGHRS and YFSETQ. The CDR3 region has the DNA TGCGCCAGCACGCTAGACCCTATCACAGATACGCAGTATTTT. As protein: CASTLDPITDTQYF. Combining the CDR3 with reference TRBV5-1 and TRBJ2-3 gives the whole variable domain KAGVTQTPRYLIKTRGQQVTLSCSPISGHRSVSWYQQTPGQGLQFLFEYFSETQRNKGNFPGRFSGRQFSNSRSEMNVSTLELGDSALYLCASTLDPITDTQYFGPGTRLTVL.

This clonotype was counted at least ten times. The gene calls are TRBV20-1 and TRBJ2-3; 7 nucleotides align to TRBD1. The CDR3 loop spans 15 amino acids. In germline, CDR1 is DFQATT, CDR2 SNEGSKA (reference sequence). V was clipped by 5 bases and J by 0 bases; unmatched bases: 8. This CDR3 reads CSAPGGLLSTDTQYF. CDR3 sequence (DNA): TGCAGTGCTCCAGGGGGTCTCCTGAGCACAGATACGCAGTATTTT.

This clonotype was counted once. V usage is TRBV20-1 and J usage is TRBJ2-5; 7 positions match TRBD1. With V trimmed by 6 bases and J by 2 bases, 9 bases remained unmatched. Germline V gives CDR1 DFQATT, CDR2 SNEGSKA (reference sequence). The CDR3 spans 14 residues. CDR3 region: CSAPGGGQQETQYF. CDR3 bases: TGCAGTGCCCCAGGTGGGGGACAGCAAGAGACCCAGTACTTC.

At least ten counts were recorded for this clonotype. The chain employs TRBV7-3 and TRBJ2-3, with 11 bases lining up with TRBD1. This CDR3 region has 15 residues. CDR1 is SGHTA, CDR2 FQGTGA, per germline. The V and J ends lost 5 bases and 5 bases, in that order; junction bases with no gene match: 6. The CDR3 DNA follows: TGTGCCAGCAGCCAGGGCGGGACAGGGGGAGATACGCAGTATTTT. This codes for CASSQGGTGGDTQYF.

V is TRBV2 and J is TRBJ1-4; D not certain. Germline lookup yields CDR1 SNHLY and CDR2 FYNNEI. CDR3 length equals 16 residues. The V end was cut by 5 bases, the J end by 7 bases, with 20 bases between. The chain's CDR3 is CASSPRNARISEKLFF. For the CDR3, the DNA is TGTGCCAGCAGTCCAAGAAATGCGCGGATTAGTGAAAAACTGTTTTTT.

The V and J genes are TRBV4-1 and TRBJ2-3, with a possible D match to TRBD1 (5 bases). This CDR3 comprises 17 residues. Between the trimmed V and J ends, which lost 0 bases and 1 base, there was a span of 14 bases. The germline V gene encodes CDR1 MGHRA and CDR2 YSYEKL. The CDR3 loop reads CASSQDPGQGGTDTQYF. Here the CDR3 DNA reads TGCGCCAGCAGCCAAGATCCGGGCCAGGGTGGCACAGATACGCAGTATTTT.

This clonotype occurred many times. This chain joins TRBV2 and TRBJ2-1; TRBD1 agrees at 11 bases. CDR3 length equals 15 residues. With V trimmed by 4 bases and J by 6 bases, 5 bases remained unmatched. Germline CDR1 reads SNHLY; CDR2 reads FYNNEI. As DNA, the CDR3 is TGTGCCAGCAGTGGGGGGACAGGGGGGTTCAATGAGCAGTTCTTC. Its protein product is CASSGGTGGFNEQFF.

In its sample, this clonotype was seen a few times. This clone may be a read error of a much larger clone one base away. This chain uses TRBV20-1 with TRBJ2-1; the D gene is possibly TRBD2 (5 bases). The closer fit of TRBJ2-7 to the DNA end suggests the J call may be wrong. The CDR3 length is 17 residues. In germline, CDR1 is DFQATT, CDR2 SNEGSKA (reference sequence). The CDR3 region is CSVKGGSARSSYNEQYF. Here the CDR3 DNA reads TGCAGTGTTAAAGGTGGTAGCGCGCGCAGCTCCTACAATGAGCAGTACTTC.

This clonotype has at least ten counts. The gene calls are TRBV7-8 and TRBJ2-7, with 7 bases lining up with TRBD1. The V gene end was trimmed by 6 bases and the J gene end by 4 bases; junction bases not matched to a gene: 3. This CDR3 comprises 12 residues. Per the germline V gene, CDR1 is SGHVS and CDR2 is FQNEAQ. This chain's CDR3 is CASRETGYEQYF. CDR3 in DNA: TGTGCCAGCAGAGAGACAGGGTACGAGCAGTACTTC.

This clonotype was seen more than once but under ten times. The V call is TRBV6-6, the J call TRBJ2-1, with TRBD2 matching 8 bases. Trimming at V came to 0 bases and at J to 4 bases, leaving 5 bases not matched to a gene. CDR3 length equals 16 residues. Germline assignment: CDR1 MNHNY and CDR2 SVGAGI (reference sequence). The CDR3 loop reads CASSYSLRGDYNEQFF. The CDR3 region has the DNA TGTGCCAGCAGTTACTCGTTGCGGGGGGATTACAATGAGCAGTTCTTC.

This clonotype came up many times. The rearrangement links TRBV7-3 to TRBJ2-2, with a weak D call TRBD1 (7 bases). Germline CDR1 and CDR2: SGHTA and FQGTGA. Trimming took 5 bases from V and 2 from J, leaving 18 bases between them. The CDR3 totals 17 residues. The CDR3 region has the DNA TGTGCCAGCAGCCCCCGGGTCGGAGGGGGCAACACCGGGGAGCTGTTTTTT. Translating gives CASSPRVGGGNTGELFF.

This clonotype was detected ten times or more. The rearrangement links TRBV2 to TRBJ2-4; the D call may be TRBD1 or TRBD2 (5 bases each). The CDR3 has 15 amino acids. Trimming cost V 0 bases and J 0 bases, with 6 bases left between them. The V gene's germline CDR1 is SNHLY and CDR2 FYNNEI. The CDR3 region is CASSEAGTAKNIQYF. CDR3 DNA: TGTGCCAGCAGTGAAGCAGGGACAGCCAAAAACATTCAGTACTTC.

Comment on this clonotype: Since a much larger clone is just one base distant, this may be a read error. The chain joins TRBV14 to TRBJ2-3; no clear D. The germline CDR1 and CDR2 sequences are SGHDN and FVKESK. This CDR3 has 15 amino acids. The CDR3 sequence: CAGSQPGGSTDTQYF. DNA for the CDR3: TGTGCCGGCAGCCAACCGGGCGGTAGCACAGATACGCAGTATTTT.

This clonotype was counted many times. The chain combines TRBV7-6 with TRBJ2-7, with D maybe TRBD2 (5 bases). CDR1 and CDR2 (germline): SGHVS, FNYEAQ. Trimming removed 5 bases from V and 4 bases from J, with 12 bases in between. There are 13 residues in the CDR3. CDR3 coding DNA: TGTGCCAGCAGCCAAAGCGGAGCTTACGAGCAGTACTTC. Its translation: CASSQSGAYEQYF.

This clonotype was counted ten times or more. The chain has TRBV20-1 and TRBJ2-1; 8 positions agree with TRBD2. With V trimmed by 1 base and J by 2 bases, 7 bases remained unmatched. CDR3 length: 16 residues. Germline V gene sequence: CDR1 DFQATT, CDR2 SNEGSKA (reference sequence). The CDR3 sequence: CSARVPSGGTYNEQFF. The CDR3, as DNA: TGCAGTGCTAGAGTCCCCAGCGGGGGTACCTACAATGAGCAGTTCTTC.

The J gene is TRBJ2-3, the V gene TRBV5-1; perhaps D is TRBD1 or TRBD2 (5 bases each). Germline V CDR1 and CDR2: SGHRS, YFSETQ. The V end lost 5 bases, the J end lost 2 bases, and 15 bases lay between the germline ends. The CDR3 is 15 amino acids. In DNA, the CDR3 is TGCGCCAGCAGTAGGGACCCCGACGCCACAGATACGCAGTATTTT. Translating it yields CASSRDPDATDTQYF.

Many counts were recorded for this clonotype. The chain couples TRBV5-1 to TRBJ2-1; D possibly corresponds to TRBD2 (5 bases). Trimming pared 0 bases from V and 0 bases from J, leaving 16 bases between. The CDR3 is 18 residues long. Germline loops: CDR1 SGHRS, CDR2 YFSETQ. The CDR3 DNA reads as TGCGCCAGCAGCTTGGAGGCGCAAGCGGCGCTCTCCTACAATGAGCAGTTCTTC. It is translated as CASSLEAQAALSYNEQFF.